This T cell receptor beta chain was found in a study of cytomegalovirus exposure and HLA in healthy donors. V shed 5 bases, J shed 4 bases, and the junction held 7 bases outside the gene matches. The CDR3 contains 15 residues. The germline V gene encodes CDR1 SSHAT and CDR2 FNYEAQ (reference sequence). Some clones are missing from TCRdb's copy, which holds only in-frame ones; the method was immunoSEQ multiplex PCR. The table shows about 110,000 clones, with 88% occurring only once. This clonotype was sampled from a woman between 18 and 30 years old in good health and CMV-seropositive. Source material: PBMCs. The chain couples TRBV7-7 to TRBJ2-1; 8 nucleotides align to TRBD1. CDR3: CASSPGQGKYNEQFF. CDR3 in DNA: TGTGCCAGCAGCCCCGGACAGGGAAAGTACAATGAGCAGTTCTTC.